The 15 T cell receptor beta chains in this list originate from one sample, sequenced in a study of blood T cell repertoires in COVID-19 (TCRdb year 2020). Receptor libraries were prepared by the immunoSEQ multiplex PCR assay. TCRdb stores this immuneACCESS table with in-frame sequences only. Part of the clones is absent; in the studies checked, under half of the shortfall reflects unresolved V genes, and no reason is known for the rest. Within this sample are 120,000 to 150,000 clones, with over 75% of them counted one time only. The biggest ten clones account for roughly 4.3% of the sample. The sample consisted of PBMCs or T cells enriched from blood (not recorded which). The receptors stem from a man aged 50 to 60 in a cohort exposed to, infected with or recovered from COVID-19 (not recorded which).

The rearrangement links TRBV10-3 to TRBJ1-5; perhaps TRBD1 as D (5 bases). Germline V gene data show CDR1 as ENHRY and CDR2 as SYGVKD. CDR3 size: 14 residues. Trimming stripped 10 bases from V and 0 bases from J, with 13 bases between. CDR3 nucleotide sequence: TGTGCCACCGCAGGGCCTTATAGCAATCAGCCCCAGCATTTT. The encoded protein is CATAGPYSNQPQHF.

J is TRBJ2-1 and V is TRBV20-1, with 9 bases aligning to TRBD2. The CDR3 has 14 residues. V lost 3 bases and J lost 2; bases outside the gene matches: 2. CDR1 is DFQATT and CDR2 is SNEGSKA in the germline V gene (reference sequence). CDR3 sequence (DNA): TGCAGTGCTAGTAGCGGGAGAACCTACAATGAGCAGTTCTTC. Residues: CSASSGRTYNEQFF.

Points on this clone: The sample has other DNA sequences that encode this CDR3 too. The CDR3 DNA sequence: TGTGCCAGCAGCTCAGGGACAGACTACGAGCAGTACTTC. Amino acid sequence: CASSSGTDYEQYF. This rearrangement joins TRBV13 to TRBJ2-7; 7 nucleotides match TRBD1. This CDR3 is built from 13 residues. With 4 bases clipped from V and 3 bases from J, the junction kept 3 bases outside the gene matches. The V gene's germline CDR1 is PRHDT and CDR2 FYEKMQ (reference sequence).

The sample holds a few counts of this clone. The gene calls are TRBV7-4 and TRBJ1-1, with D unclear. Trimming cost V 5 bases and J 7 bases, with 20 bases left between them. This CDR3 is 15 amino acids long. In germline, CDR1 is SGHVT, CDR2 SQSDAQ. The CDR3 DNA sequence: TGTGCCAGCAGCCCCCCTAGGACGGCCAGCGGTGAAGCTTTCTTT. It specifies CASSPPRTASGEAFF.

This clone was seen just once. The chain joins TRBV18 to TRBJ1-3; unclear D gene. V was cut by 4 bases and J by 0 bases, with 13 bases left in between. Per germline, CDR1 KGHSH and CDR2 LQKENI. CDR3 length: 16 amino acids. The CDR3 protein is CASSLTQVNSGNTIYF. DNA for the CDR3: TGTGCCAGCTCACTTACTCAGGTTAACTCTGGAAACACCATATATTTT.

This chain joins TRBV25-1 and TRBJ2-4; 10 positions match TRBD1. Germline CDR1 reads MGHDK; CDR2 reads SYGVNS. The CDR3 loop spans 13 amino acids. Losses at the gene ends were 8 bases for V and 5 bases for J; bases not matched to a gene: 3. The CDR3 loop is CASAGQGENIQYF. CDR3 coding DNA: TGTGCCAGCGCCGGACAGGGGGAAAACATTCAGTACTTC.

V usage is TRBV2 and J usage is TRBJ2-3, with 9 nucleotides matching TRBD1. This CDR3 region has 14 residues. CDR1 SNHLY and CDR2 FYNNEI come from the germline V gene. V lost 6 bases and J lost 2; bases outside the gene matches: 3. The CDR3 nucleotides are TGTGCCAGCAGAAACAGGGGGCCCACAGATACGCAGTATTTT. This gives the protein CASRNRGPTDTQYF.

CDR3 nucleotides: TGTGCCAGCAGCTTGCTGGGGACAGGGGGTGGCTACACCTTC. Its translation is CASSLLGTGGGYTF. The chain has TRBV5-5 and TRBJ1-2, with 11 bases aligning to TRBD1. This CDR3 spans 14 amino acids. Germline trimming cut 1 base from V and 7 bases from J; bases unmatched to any gene: 3. Germline loops: CDR1 SGHKS, CDR2 YYEKEE (reference sequence).

V and J are TRBV6-5 and TRBJ1-1; 8 positions agree with TRBD1. The CDR3 covers 14 residues. Germline CDR1 reads MNHEY; CDR2 reads SVGAGI. The V and J ends lost 5 bases and 1 base, in that order; junction bases with no gene match: 3. CDR3 loop: CASSIQGENTEAFF. The CDR3 DNA reads TGTGCCAGCAGTATACAGGGGGAGAACACTGAAGCTTTCTTT.

This clone has a single count. CDR3 in amino acids: CASSHPTGGDGYTF. The CDR3 region has the DNA TGTGCCAGCAGCCACCCGACAGGGGGCGATGGCTACACCTTC. The rearrangement joins TRBV7-9 to TRBJ1-2; 10 bases agree with TRBD1. V lost 5 bases to trimming and J lost 6 bases; unmatched junction nucleotides: 6. Germline V gene sequence: CDR1 SEHNR, CDR2 FQNEAQ (reference sequence). This CDR3 is 14 amino acids long.

The chain couples TRBV29-1 to TRBJ1-5, with 10 bases that match TRBD1. Trimming took 7 bases from V and 9 from J; bases not matched to a gene: 6. Germline CDR1 and CDR2: SQVTM and ANQGSEA. There are 12 residues in the CDR3. The CDR3: CSAGTGDRPQHF. For the CDR3, the DNA is TGCAGCGCCGGGACAGGGGATCGGCCCCAGCATTTT.

V gene TRBV5-3 combines with J gene TRBJ1-5; TRBD1 aligns across 10 bases. TRBV5-3 carries the ORF label, with uncertain function. The CDR3 extends over 17 amino acids. After removal of 5 bases from V and 2 bases from J, the junction contained 10 bases not matched to a gene. In nucleotides, the CDR3 is TGTGCCAGAAGTTGGGACAGGGGATGTGTGGGCAATCAGCCCCAGCATTTT. This sequence encodes CARSWDRGCVGNQPQHF.

CDR3 bases: TGTGCCAGCAGGGACAGACTGTTAACTGGGGCCAACGTCCTGACTTTC. Protein product: CASRDRLLTGANVLTF. V usage is TRBV28 and J usage is TRBJ2-6; weak D call: TRBD1 (6 bases). CDR1 and CDR2 from the germline V gene are MDHEN and SYDVKM. Between the trimmed V and J ends, which lost 6 bases and 2 bases, there was a span of 14 bases. CDR3 size: 16 residues.

V and J are TRBV27 and TRBJ1-2, with a weak D call TRBD1 (5 bases). Germline CDR1 is MNHEY and CDR2 is SMNVEV (reference sequence). Between the trimmed V and J ends, which lost 2 bases and 8 bases, there was a span of 12 bases. This CDR3 is 13 amino acids long. The CDR3 bases are TGTGCCAGCAGTTTAGGCCAGGGAAGCGGCTACACCTTC. This encodes CASSLGQGSGYTF.

This sequence joins TRBV12-3 or TRBV12-4 and TRBJ1-2; D ambiguous. The CDR3 spans 12 residues. Trimming pared 5 bases from V and 10 bases from J, leaving 14 bases between. The CDR3 loop is CASSELRGDYTF. The CDR3 coding sequence is TGTGCCAGCAGTGAGCTCCGAGGCGACTACACCTTC.